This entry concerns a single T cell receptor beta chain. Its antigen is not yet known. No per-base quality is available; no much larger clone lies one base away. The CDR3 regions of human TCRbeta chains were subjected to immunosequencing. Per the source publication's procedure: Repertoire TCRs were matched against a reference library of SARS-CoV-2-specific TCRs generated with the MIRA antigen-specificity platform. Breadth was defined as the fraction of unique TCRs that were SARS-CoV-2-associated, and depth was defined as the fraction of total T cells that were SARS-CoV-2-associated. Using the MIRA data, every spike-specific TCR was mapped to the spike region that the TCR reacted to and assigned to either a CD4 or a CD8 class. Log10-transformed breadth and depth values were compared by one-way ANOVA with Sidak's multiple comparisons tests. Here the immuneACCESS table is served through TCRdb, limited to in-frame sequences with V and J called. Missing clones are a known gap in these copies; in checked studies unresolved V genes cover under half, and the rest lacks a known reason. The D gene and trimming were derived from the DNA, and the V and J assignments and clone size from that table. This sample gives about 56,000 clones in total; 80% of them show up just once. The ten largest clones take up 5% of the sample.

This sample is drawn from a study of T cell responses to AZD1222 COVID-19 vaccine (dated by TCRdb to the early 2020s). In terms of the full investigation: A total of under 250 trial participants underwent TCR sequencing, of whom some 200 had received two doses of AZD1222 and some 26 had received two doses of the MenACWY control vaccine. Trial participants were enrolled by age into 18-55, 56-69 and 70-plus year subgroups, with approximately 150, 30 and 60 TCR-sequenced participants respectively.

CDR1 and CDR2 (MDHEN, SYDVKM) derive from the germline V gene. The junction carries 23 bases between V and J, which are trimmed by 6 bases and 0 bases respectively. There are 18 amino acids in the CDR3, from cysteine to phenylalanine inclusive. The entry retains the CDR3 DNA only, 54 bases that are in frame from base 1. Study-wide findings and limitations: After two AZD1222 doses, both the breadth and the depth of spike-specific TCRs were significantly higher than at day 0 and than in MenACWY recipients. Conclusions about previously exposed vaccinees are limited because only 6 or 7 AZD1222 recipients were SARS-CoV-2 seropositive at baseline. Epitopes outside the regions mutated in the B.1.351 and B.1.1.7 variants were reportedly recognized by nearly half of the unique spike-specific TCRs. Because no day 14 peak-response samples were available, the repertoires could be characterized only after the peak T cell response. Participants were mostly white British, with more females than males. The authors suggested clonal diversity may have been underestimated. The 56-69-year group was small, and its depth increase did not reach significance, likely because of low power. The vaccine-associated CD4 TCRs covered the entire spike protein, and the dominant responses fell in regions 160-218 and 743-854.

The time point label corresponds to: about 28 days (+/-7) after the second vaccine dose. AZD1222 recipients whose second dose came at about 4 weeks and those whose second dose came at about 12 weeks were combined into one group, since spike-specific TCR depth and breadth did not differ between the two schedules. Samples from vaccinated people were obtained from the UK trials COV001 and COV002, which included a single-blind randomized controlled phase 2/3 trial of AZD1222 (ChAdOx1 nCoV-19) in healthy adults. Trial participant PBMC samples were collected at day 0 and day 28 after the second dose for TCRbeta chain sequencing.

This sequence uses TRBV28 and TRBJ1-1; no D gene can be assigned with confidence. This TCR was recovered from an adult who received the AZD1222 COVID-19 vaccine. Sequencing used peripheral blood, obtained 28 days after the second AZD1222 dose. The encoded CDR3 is CASRPSGNLNHLNTEAFF. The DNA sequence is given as TGTGCCAGCAGACCTTCCGGGAACCTCAATCATCTGAACACTGAAGCTTTCTTT.